The rows below give T cell receptor beta chains drawn from one sample of a study of a mutant IDH1 vaccine in newly diagnosed glioma. The data were produced by immunoSEQ multiplex PCR, yet TCRdb's version contains in-frame clones alone and is incomplete. The sample shows about 88,000 clones, roughly 82% of them seen only once. Sequences were derived from PBMCs, sampled from a glioma patient treated with radiotherapy, temozolomide or both. The receptors shown here come from a man between 40 and 49 years old with glioma. Some clones in this sample may be carry-over from other donors' samples. The CDR3 runs from the conserved cysteine through the conserved F or W. The D gene is left open where the match is weak. Size is stated for part of the rows, as once, few or many counts, or as a class when the clone is expanded.

>NA|NA|TRBJ1-1|TRBV13
CASSPTGSTEAFF
TGTGCCAGCAGCCCCACAGGGAGCACTGAAGCTTTCTTT
>once|NA|TRBJ2-1|TRBV19
CASSIMFGNEQFF
TGTGCCAGTAGTATTATGTTTGGCAATGAGCAGTTCTTC
>NA|NA|TRBJ1-1|TRBV10-1
CASSRGVNTEAFF
TGCGCCAGCAGTAGGGGGGTGAACACTGAAGCTTTCTTT
>NA|NA|TRBJ1-2|TRBV5-1
CASSLSGGKYGYTF
TGCGCCAGCAGCTTGTCGGGGGGGAAATATGGCTACACCTTC
>once|TRBD1|TRBJ1-4|TRBV29-1
CSVEETGGEKLFF
TGCAGCGTTGAGGAGACAGGGGGAGAAAAACTGTTTTTT
>NA|NA|TRBJ2-6|TRBV5-4
CASRRGHTGITSGANVLTF
TGTGCCAGCCGCCGGGGGCATACAGGGATAACATCTGGGGCCAACGTCCTGACTTTC
>NA|NA|TRBJ2-7|TRBV2
CASSLRGGGAEQYF
TGTGCCAGCAGCCTTCGGGGAGGGGGCGCCGAGCAGTACTTC
>NA|NA|TRBJ1-6|TRBV6-5
CATTEVFGNSPLHF
TGTGCCACAACCGAGGTATTCGGCAATTCACCCCTCCACTTT
>NA|NA|TRBJ1-1|TRBV5-6
CASSLLPAAGAFF
TGTGCCAGCAGCTTGCTGCCCGCAGCCGGTGCTTTCTTT
>NA|TRBD1|TRBJ2-7|TRBV29-1
CSVKKTGSYEQYF
TGCAGCGTGAAAAAGACAGGGTCCTACGAGCAGTACTTC
>NA|NA|TRBJ2-7|TRBV15
CATSRDAGASYEQYF
TGTGCCACCAGCAGGGACGCGGGGGCCTCCTACGAGCAGTACTTC
>NA|NA|TRBJ1-1|TRBV30
CAWAPGPARTGEAFF
TGTGCCTGGGCCCCGGGACCCGCCCGAACAGGTGAAGCTTTCTTT
>few|NA|TRBJ1-4|TRBV27
CASSFVATNEKLFF
TGTGCCAGCAGTTTTGTGGCTACTAATGAAAAACTGTTTTTT
>NA|TRBD1|TRBJ2-5|TRBV5-1
CASRRDRGETQYF
TGCGCCAGCAGACGGGACAGGGGAGAGACCCAGTACTTC
>NA|TRBD1|TRBJ1-3|TRBV13
CASSSGGSGNTIYF
TGTGCCAGCAGCTCAGGGGGCTCTGGAAACACCATATATTTT
>NA|NA|TRBJ2-7|TRBV7-8
CASSLQLSYEQYF
TGTGCCAGCAGCCTACAGCTCTCCTACGAGCAGTACTTC
>NA|TRBD1|TRBJ2-3|TRBV9
CASSEQGARNADTQYF
TGTGCCAGCAGCGAGCAGGGGGCGCGGAATGCAGATACGCAGTATTTT
>NA|NA|TRBJ2-4|TRBV6-6
CASHKSGENIQYF
TGTGCCAGCCACAAGTCCGGGGAAAACATTCAGTACTTC
>NA|NA|TRBJ2-7|TRBV30
CAWSRTSYEQYF
TGTGCCTGGAGCCGGACTTCATACGAGCAGTACTTC
>NA|NA|TRBJ1-1|TRBV6-5
CASSSRTRGTEAFF
TGTGCCAGCAGTTCCCGGACCAGGGGCACTGAAGCTTTCTTT